These 15 T cell receptor beta chains were all obtained from the same sample, sequenced in a study of regulatory T cells in long-lasting Graves disease. The time point: persistent/refractory GD, antithyroid drugs over 5 years with positive TRAb. With RNA extracted from PBMCs as input, the TCR library was made. Arm-PCR with iRepertoire HTBI primers amplified the CDR3 regions for these TCR beta libraries. TCRdb re-called the multiplex PCR reads through MiXCR, storing one row per CDR3 protein. The sample shows over 250,000 distinct CDR3 sequences, roughly a fifth of them seen only once. This specimen consisted of peripheral blood mononuclear cells (PBMCs), obtained when the disease was refractory, from a patient treated with antithyroid drugs. The origin of the receptors is a female donor with Graves disease.

The chain combines TRBV4-1 with TRBJ2-7, with TRBD1 matching 9 bases. Germline V gives CDR1 MGHRA, CDR2 YSYEKL. V lost 1 base to trimming and J lost 5 bases; unmatched junction nucleotides: 9. The CDR3 loop spans 16 amino acids. This chain's CDR3 is CASSQGVGTGRDEQYF. CDR3 in DNA: TGCGCCAGCAGCCAAGGAGTAGGGACAGGGAGAGACGAGCAGTACTTC.

This clonotype showed up many times. V is TRBV20-1 and J is TRBJ2-7, with 10 positions matching TRBD1. CDR3 length: 13 residues. Germline V gene data show CDR1 as DFQATT and CDR2 as SNEGSKA (reference sequence). V lost 4 bases and J lost 5; bases outside the gene matches: 5. The CDR3 DNA is TGCAGTGCTACCGGGACAGGGGTAAACGAGCAGTACTTC. Its translation is CSATGTGVNEQYF.

This clonotype was detected many times. The J gene is TRBJ2-7, the V gene TRBV11-2; possibly TRBD2 for D (6 bases). The CDR3 runs to 15 residues. V lost 2 bases, J lost 0 bases, and 11 bases lay in between. In germline, CDR1 is SGHAT, CDR2 FQNNGV. CDR3 in amino acids: CASSLRGVSSYEQYF. The CDR3 DNA sequence: TGTGCCAGCAGCTTACGCGGGGTAAGCTCCTACGAGCAGTACTTC.

This clonotype was picked up many times. The chain carries TRBV6-2 or TRBV6-3 and TRBJ1-2; a possible D gene is TRBD1 (6 bases). V lost 0 bases and J 2 bases, leaving 13 bases between the germline ends. Germline-derived CDR1 and CDR2 are MNHEY and SVGEGT. This CDR3 has 16 amino acids. For the CDR3, the DNA is TGTGCCAGCAGTTACTCGCCGGGACAAACAAACTATGGCTACACCTTC. Translating gives CASSYSPGQTNYGYTF.

This clonotype was seen repeatedly, ten times or more. The V call is TRBV12-3 or TRBV12-4, the J call TRBJ2-7; D possibly corresponds to TRBD1 (5 bases). The germline V and J ends were trimmed by 0 bases and 3 bases, with 6 bases remaining between them. This CDR3 is built from 13 residues. The CDR3 region has the DNA TGTGCCAGCAGTTTAGCGACAGACTACGAGCAGTACTTC. Protein product: CASSLATDYEQYF.

This clonotype was observed a few times. J is TRBJ2-7 and V is TRBV6-1; 8 nucleotides match TRBD2. The CDR3 has 13 residues. Germline values: CDR1 MNHNS, CDR2 SASEGT. The J segment lost 5 bases and the V segment lost 10 bases, leaving 10 bases of the junction unmatched. The CDR3 nucleotides are TGTGCCACCTGGGGGACGGGAGGGGACGAGCAGTACTTC. Translated, it gives CATWGTGGDEQYF.

This chain connects TRBV28 to TRBJ2-1, with 12 bases aligning to TRBD2. This CDR3 region has 15 residues. Germline CDR1 MDHEN, CDR2 SYDVKM. J was trimmed by 4 bases and V by 3 bases; bases with no gene match: 1. The CDR3 spells CASSFTSGRYNEQFF. The CDR3, as DNA: TGTGCCAGCAGTTTTACTAGCGGGAGGTACAATGAGCAGTTCTTC.

This chain links TRBV29-1 with TRBJ1-1; D is undetermined. The CDR3 runs to 10 residues. V was shortened by 5 bases and J by 9 bases, with 10 bases between the two germline ends. CDR1 and CDR2 from the germline V gene are SQVTM and ANQGSEA. CDR3 DNA: TGCAGCGTTTTAGAAGGGAAAGCTTTCTTT. Amino acids: CSVLEGKAFF.

With respect to this clonotype: An end of the junction does not agree with germline; a read error may underlie this. The chain employs TRBV27 and TRBJ2-7, with D unresolved. The CDR3 has 16 amino acids. The V gene's germline CDR1 is MNHEY and CDR2 SMNVEV (reference sequence). The CDR3 nucleotides read TGTGCCAGCAGTTTATCTCCTAGATCGTACTTCTACGAGCAGCACTTC. Translating it yields CASSLSPRSYFYEQHF.

The sample holds many counts of this clonotype. The J gene is TRBJ2-5, the V gene TRBV11-2; 8 bases match TRBD1. The CDR3 consists of 15 residues. Germline V gene sequence: CDR1 SGHAT, CDR2 FQNNGV. The ends lost 0 bases at V and 2 bases at J; junction bases unmatched: 2. The CDR3 bases are TGTGCCAGCAGCTTAGACGGGGACAGGCAAGAGACCCAGTACTTC. This sequence encodes CASSLDGDRQETQYF.

This clonotype was recorded at least ten times. The rearrangement links TRBV28 to TRBJ1-1; no clear D gene. This CDR3 comprises 12 residues. Trimming pared 6 bases from V and 1 base from J, leaving 6 bases between. Germline V gene data show CDR1 as MDHEN and CDR2 as SYDVKM. The CDR3 reads CASRLQNTEAFF. DNA for the CDR3: TGTGCCAGCAGATTACAGAACACTGAAGCTTTCTTT.

This clonotype has ten or more counts. This sequence joins TRBV11-2 and TRBJ2-5; the match to TRBD1 covers 12 bases. The V segment lost 4 bases and the J segment 6 bases; nucleotides outside the gene matches: 6. Germline CDR1 and CDR2: SGHAT and FQNNGV. This CDR3 is 15 amino acids long. The CDR3 coding sequence is TGTGCCAGCAGCTCCGGGACAGGGGGCGAGAAGACCCAGTACTTC. Its translation is CASSSGTGGEKTQYF.

This clonotype was detected ten times or more. The V and J genes are TRBV11-2 and TRBJ2-2; perhaps TRBD1 as D (6 bases). This CDR3 spans 14 amino acids. The V gene's germline CDR1 is SGHAT and CDR2 FQNNGV. Trimming removed 3 bases at V and 3 bases at J, with 8 bases between. CDR3 amino acids: CASSFNRDTGELFF. In nucleotides, the CDR3 is TGTGCCAGCAGCTTCAACAGGGACACCGGGGAGCTGTTTTTT.

The sample holds many counts of this clonotype. CDR3 region: CASSLSNAGGTEAFF. CDR3 nucleotides: TGCGCCAGCAGCTTGAGTAACGCTGGGGGCACTGAAGCTTTCTTT. The rearrangement uses TRBV5-1 and TRBJ1-1; maybe TRBD1 (5 bases). CDR3 length: 15 residues. V was trimmed by 1 base and J by 4 bases, leaving 14 bases between them. Germline CDR1 SGHRS, CDR2 YFSETQ. Full variable domain (missing parts from reference TRBV5-1 and TRBJ1-1): KAGVTQTPRYLIKTRGQQVTLSCSPISGHRSVSWYQQTPGQGLQFLFEYFSETQRNKGNFPGRFSGRQFSNSRSEMNVSTLELGDSALYLCASSLSNAGGTEAFFGQGTRLTVV.

This clonotype was observed many times. The V call is TRBV6-2 or TRBV6-3, the J call TRBJ1-2; D possibly corresponds to TRBD1 (5 bases). In germline, CDR1 is MNHEY, CDR2 SVGEGT. The CDR3 spans 13 residues. The V end was cut by 3 bases, the J end by 2 bases, with 7 bases between. The CDR3 loop is CASSYRDNYGYTF. CDR3 coding DNA: TGTGCCAGCAGTTATCGGGACAACTATGGCTACACCTTC.